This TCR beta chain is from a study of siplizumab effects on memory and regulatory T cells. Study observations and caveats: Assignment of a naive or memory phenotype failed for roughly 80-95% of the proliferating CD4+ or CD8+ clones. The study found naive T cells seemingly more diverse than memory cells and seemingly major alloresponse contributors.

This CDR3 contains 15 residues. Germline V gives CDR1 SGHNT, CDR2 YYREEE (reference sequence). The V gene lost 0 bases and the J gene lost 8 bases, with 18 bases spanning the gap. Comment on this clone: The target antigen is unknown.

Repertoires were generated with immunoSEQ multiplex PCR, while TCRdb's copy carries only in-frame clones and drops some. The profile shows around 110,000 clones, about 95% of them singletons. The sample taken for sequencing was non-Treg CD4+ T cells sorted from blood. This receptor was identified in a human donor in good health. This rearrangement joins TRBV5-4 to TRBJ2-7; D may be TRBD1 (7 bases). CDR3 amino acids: CASSLDRGLSSQQYF. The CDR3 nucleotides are TGTGCCAGCAGCTTGGACAGGGGACTCTCTTCTCAGCAGTACTTC.